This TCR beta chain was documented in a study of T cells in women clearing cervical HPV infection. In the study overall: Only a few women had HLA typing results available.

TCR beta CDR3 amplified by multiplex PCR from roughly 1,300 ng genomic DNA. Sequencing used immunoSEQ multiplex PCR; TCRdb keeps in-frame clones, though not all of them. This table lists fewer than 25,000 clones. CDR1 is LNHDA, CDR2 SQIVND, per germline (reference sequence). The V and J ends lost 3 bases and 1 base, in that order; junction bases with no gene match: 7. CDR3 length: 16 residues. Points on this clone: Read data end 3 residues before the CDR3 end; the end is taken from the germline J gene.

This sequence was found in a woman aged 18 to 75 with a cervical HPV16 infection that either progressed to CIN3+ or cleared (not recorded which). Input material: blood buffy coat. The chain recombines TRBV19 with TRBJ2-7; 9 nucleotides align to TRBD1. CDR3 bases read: TGTGCCAGTAGTATTGGAGGGGACAGGGTTTCCTACGAG. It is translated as CASSIGGDRVSYE. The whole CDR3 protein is CASSIGGDRVSYEQYF.